The 16 T cell receptor beta chains below were found in one sample sequenced in a study of blood T cell repertoires in COVID-19. TCRdb's table, derived via immunoSEQ multiplex PCR, lists solely in-frame clones and lacks some. The sample yields 250,000 to 300,000 clones, roughly 89% seen once. What was sequenced was PBMCs or T cells enriched from blood (not recorded which). These receptor sequences come from a man aged 40-49 years who had recovered from COVID-19.

The J gene is TRBJ2-7, the V gene TRBV4-1, with 10 nucleotides matching TRBD1. The germline V gene has CDR1 MGHRA and CDR2 YSYEKL. The CDR3 sequence is 16 residues long. With 5 bases clipped from V and 4 bases from J, the junction kept 11 bases outside the gene matches. The CDR3 loop reads CASSKIPGTGVYEQYF. CDR3 in DNA: TGCGCCAGCAGCAAAATTCCCGGGACAGGGGTTTACGAGCAGTACTTC.

The chain is built from TRBV18 and TRBJ2-1, with D tentatively TRBD2 (6 bases). V shed 4 bases and J shed 6 bases, with 10 bases lying between them. The CDR3 sequence is 13 residues long. Germline lookup yields CDR1 KGHSH and CDR2 LQKENI. This CDR3 is CASSLTRSNEQFF. In DNA, the CDR3 is TGTGCCAGCTCACTGACTAGATCCAATGAGCAGTTCTTC. Filled out from reference TRBV18 and TRBJ2-1, the complete variable domain reads NAGVMQNPRHLVRRRGQEARLRCSPMKGHSHVYWYRQLPEEGLKFMVYLQKENIIDESGMPKERFSAEFPKEGPSILRIQQVVRGDSAAYFCASSLTRSNEQFFGPGTRLTVL.

The CDR3 region is CASSLTLAGGSTGELFF. CDR3 DNA: TGTGCCAGCAGCTTAACTTTAGCGGGAGGGAGCACCGGGGAGCTGTTTTTT. The chain has TRBV11-2 and TRBJ2-2, with 11 bases matching TRBD2. The germline V gene has CDR1 SGHAT and CDR2 FQNNGV. The trim removed 2 bases at V and 4 bases at J, leaving 6 bases unmatched. The length of the CDR3 is 17 residues.

The chain uses TRBV5-4 and TRBJ2-5, with 8 bases lining up with TRBD1. The CDR3 is 15 residues long. The V segment lost 1 base and the J segment 1 base; nucleotides outside the gene matches: 3. CDR1 SGHNT and CDR2 YYREEE come from the germline V gene (reference sequence). This chain's CDR3 is CASSLFQGAQETQYF. In nucleotides, the CDR3 is TGTGCCAGCAGCTTGTTTCAGGGGGCCCAAGAGACCCAGTACTTC.

This chain links TRBV5-5 with TRBJ1-1; D gene ambiguous. Trimming removed 3 bases from V and 1 base from J, with 13 bases in between. CDR3 size: 15 residues. Germline V gives CDR1 SGHKS, CDR2 YYEKEE (reference sequence). The CDR3 sequence: CASSSIDTPNTEAFF. CDR3 nucleotide sequence: TGTGCCAGCAGCTCAATCGACACCCCGAACACTGAAGCTTTCTTT.

This clone has just a few counts. This sequence joins TRBV6-2 or TRBV6-3 and TRBJ2-1; 7 nucleotides line up with TRBD2. Germline assignment: CDR1 MNHEY and CDR2 SVGEGT. This CDR3 is 20 amino acids long. Losses at the gene ends were 0 bases for V and 5 bases for J; bases not matched to a gene: 19. The CDR3 loop reads CASSYSSAGVWVMGHNEQFF. In DNA form, the CDR3 reads TGTGCCAGCAGTTACTCGTCGGCGGGAGTGTGGGTGATGGGTCACAATGAGCAGTTCTTC.

This clone was observed a few times. The CDR3 DNA follows: TGTGCCTGGAGTGTAGCGGCAGGGGGCTATCAGCCCCAGCATTTT. Amino acid sequence: CAWSVAAGGYQPQHF. The chain couples TRBV30 to TRBJ1-5; 8 bases fit TRBD1. CDR1 is GTSNPN, CDR2 SVGIG, per germline (reference sequence). V gave up 0 bases and J gave up 5 bases; unmatched junction bases: 6. The CDR3 runs 15 residues.

The chain carries TRBV7-6 and TRBJ2-5; 8 bases align to TRBD2. The CDR3 is 15 amino acids. J gave up 5 bases and V 4 bases, and 9 bases lay outside the gene matches. Germline V gene sequence: CDR1 SGHVS, CDR2 FNYEAQ. The CDR3 DNA is TGTGCCAGCAGCTCCGGACTAGCTGCAGGGGAGACCCAGTACTTC. Amino acids: CASSSGLAAGETQYF.

The J gene is TRBJ1-4, the V gene TRBV7-2; D call uncertain. CDR3 size: 16 residues. The germline V gene encodes CDR1 SGHTA and CDR2 FQGNSA. V shed 5 bases and J shed 1 base, with 14 bases lying between them. The CDR3 nucleotides are TGTGCCAGCAGCCCAGGAGGGAGAGGAACTAATGAAAAACTGTTTTTT. Encoded protein: CASSPGGRGTNEKLFF. The whole variable domain, filled in from reference TRBV7-2 and TRBJ1-4, reads GAGVSQSPSNKVTEKGKDVELRCDPISGHTALYWYRQSLGQGLEFLIYFQGNSAPDKSGLPSDRFSAERTGGSVSTLTIQRTQQEDSAVYLCASSPGGRGTNEKLFFGSGTQLSVL.

The genes are TRBV10-2 and TRBJ1-5; a possible D gene is TRBD1 (6 bases). The CDR3 loop spans 14 amino acids. V was shortened by 4 bases and J by 5 bases, with 12 bases between the two germline ends. CDR1 WSHSY and CDR2 SAAADI come from the germline V gene. In DNA form, the CDR3 reads TGCGCCAGCAGTGGAACAGGGTGGGATCAGCCCCAGCATTTT. Residues: CASSGTGWDQPQHF.

The V gene is TRBV6-4, the J gene TRBJ2-3; TRBD2 is a possible D gene (5 bases). With 4 bases removed from V and 0 bases from J, the gap between germline ends came to 8 bases. The CDR3 runs to 14 residues. Germline V CDR1 and CDR2: MRHNA, SNTAGT. The CDR3 loop reads CASSGGGSTDTQYF. The CDR3 nucleotides are TGTGCCAGCAGTGGTGGAGGAAGCACAGATACGCAGTATTTT.

This clone was seen just once. The rearrangement joins TRBV9 to TRBJ1-2; tentatively, D is TRBD1 (6 bases). The CDR3 is made up of 14 amino acids. Germline V gene data show CDR1 as SGDLS and CDR2 as YYNGEE. The V end was cut by 0 bases, the J end by 2 bases, with 8 bases between. For the CDR3, the DNA is TGTGCCAGCAGCGTAGTGGGACAAAACTATGGCTACACCTTC. It codes for CASSVVGQNYGYTF.

The chain joins TRBV6-4 to TRBJ2-3, with a weak D call TRBD1 (6 bases). Trimming left V 0 bases short and J 5 bases short, with 12 bases between. Germline values: CDR1 MRHNA, CDR2 SNTAGT. CDR3 length equals 15 residues. CDR3 sequence: CASSDSGAFQDTQYF. In DNA, the CDR3 is TGTGCCAGCAGTGACTCGGGGGCTTTTCAAGATACGCAGTATTTT.

This clone was counted only a few times. The rearrangement uses TRBV10-1 and TRBJ2-7; 8 bases line up with TRBD1. This CDR3 is built from 16 residues. Trimming cost V 4 bases and J 4 bases; bases outside gene matches: 12. Germline-derived CDR1 and CDR2 are WNHNN and SYGVQD (reference sequence). The DNA for the CDR3 is TGCGCCAGCAGTGCCTCTATTTCGGGACAGGAATACGAGCAGTACTTC. This codes for CASSASISGQEYEQYF.

This clone was observed once. The rearrangement uses TRBV2 and TRBJ2-2, with TRBD2 identical over 11 bases. J was trimmed by 4 bases and V by 6 bases; bases with no gene match: 22. This CDR3 comprises 21 residues. CDR1 is SNHLY and CDR2 is FYNNEI in the germline V gene. The CDR3 is CASRHPGGATEGLAATGELFF. CDR3 bases: TGTGCCAGCAGACACCCCGGCGGCGCAACGGAGGGACTAGCGGCCACCGGGGAGCTGTTTTTT.

This clone was seen a single time. J is TRBJ2-1 and V is TRBV15, with 8 bases matching TRBD1. The J segment lost 7 bases and the V segment lost 5 bases, leaving 10 bases of the junction unmatched. Germline lookup yields CDR1 LNHNV and CDR2 YYDKDF (reference sequence). CDR3 length: 15 residues. The chain's CDR3 is CATSSRTGSNNEQFF. In nucleotides, the CDR3 is TGTGCCACCAGCTCACGGACAGGGTCCAATAATGAGCAGTTCTTC. The variable domain in full, with the rest retrieved from reference TRBV15 and TRBJ2-1, is DAMVIQNPRYQVTQFGKPVTLSCSQTLNHNVMYWYQQKSSQAPKLLFHYYDKDFNNEADTPDNFQSRRPNTSFCFLDIRSPGLGDTAMYLCATSSRTGSNNEQFFGPGTRLTVL.